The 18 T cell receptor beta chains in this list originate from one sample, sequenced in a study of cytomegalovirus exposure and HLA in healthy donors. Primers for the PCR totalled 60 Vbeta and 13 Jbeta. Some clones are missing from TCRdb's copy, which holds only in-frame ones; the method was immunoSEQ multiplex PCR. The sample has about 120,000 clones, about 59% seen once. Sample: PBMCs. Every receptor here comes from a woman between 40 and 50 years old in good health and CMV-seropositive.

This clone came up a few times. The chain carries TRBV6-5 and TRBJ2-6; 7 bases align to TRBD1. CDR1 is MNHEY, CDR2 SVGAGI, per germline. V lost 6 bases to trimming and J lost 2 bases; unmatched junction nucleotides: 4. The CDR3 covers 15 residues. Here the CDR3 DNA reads TGTGCCAGCAGCTCACAGGGGACTGGGGCCAACGTCCTGACTTTC. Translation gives CASSSQGTGANVLTF.

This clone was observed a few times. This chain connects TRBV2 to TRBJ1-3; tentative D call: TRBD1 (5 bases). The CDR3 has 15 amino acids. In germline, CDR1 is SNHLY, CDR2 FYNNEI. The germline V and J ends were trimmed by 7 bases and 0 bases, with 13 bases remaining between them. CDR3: CASTDRKASGNTIYF. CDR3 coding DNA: TGTGCCAGCACCGACAGAAAGGCCTCTGGAAACACCATATATTTT.

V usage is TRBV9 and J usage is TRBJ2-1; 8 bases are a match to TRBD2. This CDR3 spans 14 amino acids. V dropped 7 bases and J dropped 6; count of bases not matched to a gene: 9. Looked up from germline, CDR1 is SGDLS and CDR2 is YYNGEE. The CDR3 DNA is TGTGCCAGCGGCGCGTCGGGAGGGGGCAATGAGCAGTTCTTC. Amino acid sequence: CASGASGGGNEQFF.

The CDR3 protein is CSVDRGRGTEAFF. Written as DNA, the CDR3 is TGCAGCGTCGACAGGGGCCGAGGCACTGAAGCTTTCTTT. The chain links TRBV29-1 to TRBJ1-1; 8 nucleotides line up with TRBD1. The junction had 7 bases not matched to a gene; V was cut back by 6 bases and J by 4 bases. Germline lookup yields CDR1 SQVTM and CDR2 ANQGSEA. The CDR3 is 13 amino acids.

CDR3 residues: CASSQPGTGTYEQYF. The CDR3 DNA reads as TGTGCCAGCAGCCAGCCCGGGACAGGGACCTACGAGCAGTACTTC. The rearrangement uses TRBV25-1 and TRBJ2-7; 9 positions agree with TRBD1. CDR3 length: 15 amino acids. Per germline, CDR1 MGHDK and CDR2 SYGVNS. Germline trimming cut 6 bases from V and 2 bases from J; bases unmatched to any gene: 8.

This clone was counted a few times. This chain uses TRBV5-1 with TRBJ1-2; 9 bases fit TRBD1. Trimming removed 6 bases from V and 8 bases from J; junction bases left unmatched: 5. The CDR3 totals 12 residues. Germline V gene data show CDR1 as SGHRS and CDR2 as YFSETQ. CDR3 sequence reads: CASTRTGVGYTF. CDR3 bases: TGCGCCAGCACCAGGACAGGGGTAGGCTACACCTTC.

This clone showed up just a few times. CDR3 nucleotides: TGTGCCAGTAGTTCCCCTAGCGTCAGAGGATACGAGCAGTACTTC. Encoded protein: CASSSPSVRGYEQYF. V usage is TRBV19 and J usage is TRBJ2-7; tentatively, D is TRBD2 (6 bases). With 5 bases removed from V and 4 bases from J, the gap between germline ends came to 18 bases. CDR3 length: 15 amino acids. Looked up from germline, CDR1 is LNHDA and CDR2 is SQIVND (reference sequence).

The DNA of the CDR3 is TGTGCCAGCAGTTCGGACATTCTCCTGTCTGGGGCCAACGTCCTGACTTTC. Translating gives CASSSDILLSGANVLTF. The chain is built from TRBV28 and TRBJ2-6; perhaps TRBD1 as D (5 bases). With 4 bases removed from V and 1 base from J, the gap between germline ends came to 14 bases. This CDR3 is 17 amino acids long. Germline V gene data show CDR1 as MDHEN and CDR2 as SYDVKM.

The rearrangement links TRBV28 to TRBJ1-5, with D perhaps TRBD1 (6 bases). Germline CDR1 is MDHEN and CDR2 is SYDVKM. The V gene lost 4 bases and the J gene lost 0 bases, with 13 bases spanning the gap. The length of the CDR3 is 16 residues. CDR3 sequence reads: CASSWFNRDSNQPQHF. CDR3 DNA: TGTGCCAGCAGTTGGTTCAACAGGGATAGCAATCAGCCCCAGCATTTT.

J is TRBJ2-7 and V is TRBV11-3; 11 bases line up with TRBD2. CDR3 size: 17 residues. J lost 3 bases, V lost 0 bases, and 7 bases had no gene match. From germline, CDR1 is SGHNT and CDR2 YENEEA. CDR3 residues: CASSLDGTSGENYEQYF. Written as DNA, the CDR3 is TGTGCCAGCAGCTTAGATGGGACTAGCGGAGAAAACTACGAGCAGTACTTC. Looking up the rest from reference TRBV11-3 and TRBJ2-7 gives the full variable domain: EAGVVQSPRYKIIEKKQPVAFWCNPISGHNTLYWYLQNLGQGPELLIRYENEEAVDDSQLPKDRFSAERLKGVDSTLKIQPAELGDSAVYLCASSLDGTSGENYEQYFGPGTRLTVT.

In DNA, the CDR3 is TGCAGCGTTGAAGAGAGGAATGGCTACACCTTC. It codes for CSVEERNGYTF. This chain joins TRBV29-1 and TRBJ1-2; D is ambiguous. This CDR3 contains 11 residues. CDR1 and CDR2 from the germline V gene are SQVTM and ANQGSEA. Trimming left V 0 bases short and J 6 bases short, with 5 bases between.

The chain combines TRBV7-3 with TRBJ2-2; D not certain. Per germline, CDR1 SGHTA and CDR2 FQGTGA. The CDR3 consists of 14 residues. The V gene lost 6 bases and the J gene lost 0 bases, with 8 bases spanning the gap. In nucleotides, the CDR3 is TGTGCCAGCAGTTCGGTTGCGAACACCGGGGAGCTGTTTTTT. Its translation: CASSSVANTGELFF.

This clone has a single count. CDR3: CASSYWRGEGTEAFF. The CDR3 nucleotides read TGTGCCAGCAGTTACTGGAGGGGGGAGGGCACTGAAGCTTTCTTT. V and J are TRBV6-5 and TRBJ1-1; possibly TRBD1 for D (6 bases). Trimming took off 1 base at V and 4 bases at J, with 13 bases between the two ends. In germline, CDR1 is MNHEY, CDR2 SVGAGI. This CDR3 comprises 15 residues.

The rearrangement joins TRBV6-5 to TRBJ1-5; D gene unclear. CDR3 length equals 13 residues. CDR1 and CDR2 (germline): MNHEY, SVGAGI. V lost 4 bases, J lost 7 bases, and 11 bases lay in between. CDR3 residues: CASSFNRSQPQHF. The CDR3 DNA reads TGTGCCAGCAGTTTTAACAGATCCCAGCCCCAGCATTTT.

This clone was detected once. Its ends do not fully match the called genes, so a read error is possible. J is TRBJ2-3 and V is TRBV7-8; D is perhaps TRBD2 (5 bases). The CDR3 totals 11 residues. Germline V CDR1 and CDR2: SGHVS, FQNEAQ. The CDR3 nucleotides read TGTGCCAGCAGCTCCGACGGAGGAATAGGTTTT. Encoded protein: CASSSDGGIGF.

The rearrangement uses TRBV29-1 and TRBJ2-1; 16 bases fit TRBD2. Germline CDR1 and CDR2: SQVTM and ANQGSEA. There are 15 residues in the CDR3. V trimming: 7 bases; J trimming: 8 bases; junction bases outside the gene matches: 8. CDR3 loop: CSAYGGLAGGDEQFF. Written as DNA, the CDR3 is TGCAGCGCCTATGGGGGACTAGCGGGAGGGGATGAGCAGTTCTTC.

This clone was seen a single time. Here the CDR3 reads CASRSRDSRGPGYGYTF. DNA for the CDR3: TGTGCCAGCAGATCGCGCGATTCCAGGGGCCCGGGCTATGGCTACACCTTC. The chain recombines TRBV5-6 with TRBJ1-2, with D tentatively TRBD1 (6 bases). The CDR3 spans 17 residues. V was shortened by 5 bases and J by 4 bases, with 24 bases between the two germline ends. Germline CDR1 and CDR2: SGHDT and YYEEEE.

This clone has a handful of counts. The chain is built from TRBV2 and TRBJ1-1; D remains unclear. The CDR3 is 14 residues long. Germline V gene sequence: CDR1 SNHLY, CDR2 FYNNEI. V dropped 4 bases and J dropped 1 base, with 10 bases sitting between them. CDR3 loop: CASSVSSGNTEAFF. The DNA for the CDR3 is TGTGCCAGCAGTGTAAGTTCGGGGAACACTGAAGCTTTCTTT.